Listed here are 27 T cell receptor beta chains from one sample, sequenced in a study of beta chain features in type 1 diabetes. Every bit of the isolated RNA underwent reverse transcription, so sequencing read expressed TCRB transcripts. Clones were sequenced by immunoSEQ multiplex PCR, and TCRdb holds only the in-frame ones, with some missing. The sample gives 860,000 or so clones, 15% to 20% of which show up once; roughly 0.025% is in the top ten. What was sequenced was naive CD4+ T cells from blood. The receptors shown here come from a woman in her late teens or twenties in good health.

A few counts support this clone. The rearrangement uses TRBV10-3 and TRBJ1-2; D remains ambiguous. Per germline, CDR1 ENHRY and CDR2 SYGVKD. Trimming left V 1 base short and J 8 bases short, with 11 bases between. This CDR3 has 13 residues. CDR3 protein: CAISELDGRGYTF. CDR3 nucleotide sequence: TGTGCCATCAGTGAGTTGGACGGCCGAGGCTACACCTTC.

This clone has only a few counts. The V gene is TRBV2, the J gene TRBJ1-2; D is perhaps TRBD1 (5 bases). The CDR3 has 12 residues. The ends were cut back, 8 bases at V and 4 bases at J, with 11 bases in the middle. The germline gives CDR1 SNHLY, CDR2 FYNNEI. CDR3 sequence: CASGGILYGYTF. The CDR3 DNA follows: TGTGCCAGCGGGGGGATTCTCTATGGCTACACCTTC.

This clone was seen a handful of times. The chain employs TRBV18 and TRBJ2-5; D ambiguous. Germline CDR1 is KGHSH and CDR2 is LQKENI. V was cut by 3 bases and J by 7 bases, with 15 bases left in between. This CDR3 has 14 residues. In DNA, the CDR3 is TGTGCCAGCTCACCCCCGTTGGGCGTAGCGACCCAGTACTTC. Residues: CASSPPLGVATQYF.

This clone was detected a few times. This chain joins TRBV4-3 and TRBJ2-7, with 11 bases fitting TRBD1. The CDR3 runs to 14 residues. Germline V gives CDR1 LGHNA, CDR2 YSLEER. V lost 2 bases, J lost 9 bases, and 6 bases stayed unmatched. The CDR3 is CASSQPRTGGWQYF. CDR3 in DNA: TGCGCCAGCAGCCAACCCCGGACAGGGGGCTGGCAGTACTTC.

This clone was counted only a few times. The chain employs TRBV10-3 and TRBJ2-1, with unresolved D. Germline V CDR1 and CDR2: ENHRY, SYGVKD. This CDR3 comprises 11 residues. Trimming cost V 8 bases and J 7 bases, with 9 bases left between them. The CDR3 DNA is TGTGCCATCTCCCCGGCGAATGAGCAGTTCTTC. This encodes CAISPANEQFF.

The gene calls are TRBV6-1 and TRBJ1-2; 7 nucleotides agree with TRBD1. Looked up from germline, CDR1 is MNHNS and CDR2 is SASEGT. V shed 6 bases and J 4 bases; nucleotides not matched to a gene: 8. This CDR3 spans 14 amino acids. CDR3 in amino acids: CASRPPAGGYGYTF. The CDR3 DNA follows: TGTGCCAGCAGACCGCCGGCAGGGGGCTATGGCTACACCTTC.

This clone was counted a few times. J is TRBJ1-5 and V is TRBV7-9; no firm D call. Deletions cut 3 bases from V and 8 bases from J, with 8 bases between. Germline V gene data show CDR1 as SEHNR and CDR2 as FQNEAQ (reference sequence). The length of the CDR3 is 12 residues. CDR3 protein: CASSFWEEPQHF. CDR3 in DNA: TGTGCCAGCAGCTTTTGGGAGGAGCCCCAGCATTTT.

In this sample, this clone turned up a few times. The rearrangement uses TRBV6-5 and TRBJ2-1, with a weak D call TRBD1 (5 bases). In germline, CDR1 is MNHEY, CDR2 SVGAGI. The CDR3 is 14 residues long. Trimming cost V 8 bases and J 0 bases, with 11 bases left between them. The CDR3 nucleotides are TGTGCCAGCGCCCGACAGAGCTCCTACAATGAGCAGTTCTTC. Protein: CASARQSSYNEQFF.

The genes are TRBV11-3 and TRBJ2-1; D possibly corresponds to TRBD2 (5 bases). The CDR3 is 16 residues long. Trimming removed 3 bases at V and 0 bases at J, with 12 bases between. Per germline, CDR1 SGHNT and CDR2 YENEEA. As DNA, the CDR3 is TGTGCCAGCAGCTTCGGGGTGTCCAGCTCCTACAATGAGCAGTTCTTC. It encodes CASSFGVSSSYNEQFF.

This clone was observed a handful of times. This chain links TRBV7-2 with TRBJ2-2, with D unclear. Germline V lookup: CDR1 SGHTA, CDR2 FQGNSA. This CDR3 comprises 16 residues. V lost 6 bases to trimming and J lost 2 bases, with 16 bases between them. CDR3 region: CASSSTRAPNTGELFF. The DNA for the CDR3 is TGTGCCAGCAGTTCAACCCGGGCCCCAAACACCGGGGAGCTGTTTTTT.

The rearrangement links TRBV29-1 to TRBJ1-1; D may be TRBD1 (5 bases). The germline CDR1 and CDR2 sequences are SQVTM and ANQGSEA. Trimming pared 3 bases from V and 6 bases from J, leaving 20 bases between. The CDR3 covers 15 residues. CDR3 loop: CSVDGALEVRAEAFF. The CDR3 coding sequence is TGCAGCGTTGACGGGGCCCTTGAGGTAAGGGCTGAAGCTTTCTTT. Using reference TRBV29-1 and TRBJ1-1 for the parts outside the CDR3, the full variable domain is SAVISQKPSRDICQRGTSLTIQCQVDSQVTMMFWYRQQPGQSLTLIATANQGSEATYESGFVIDKFPISRPNLTFSTLTVSNMSPEDSSIYLCSVDGALEVRAEAFFGQGTRLTVV.

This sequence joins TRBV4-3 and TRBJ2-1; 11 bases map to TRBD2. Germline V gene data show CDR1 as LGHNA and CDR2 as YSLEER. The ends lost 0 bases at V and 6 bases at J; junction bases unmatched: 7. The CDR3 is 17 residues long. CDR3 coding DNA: TGCGCCAGCAGCCAAGAACTAGCGGGAGCCCCAGGCAATGAGCAGTTCTTC. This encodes CASSQELAGAPGNEQFF.

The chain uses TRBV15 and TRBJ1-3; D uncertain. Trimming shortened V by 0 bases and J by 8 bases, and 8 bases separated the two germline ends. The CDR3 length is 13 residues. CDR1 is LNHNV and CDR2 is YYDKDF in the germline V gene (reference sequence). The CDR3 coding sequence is TGTGCCACCAGCAGAGATAGGAGCGACACCATATATTTT. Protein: CATSRDRSDTIYF.

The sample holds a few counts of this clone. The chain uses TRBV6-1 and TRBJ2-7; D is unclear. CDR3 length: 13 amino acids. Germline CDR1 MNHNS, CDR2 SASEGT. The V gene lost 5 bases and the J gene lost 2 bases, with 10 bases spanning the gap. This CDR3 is CASSTTEAYEQYF. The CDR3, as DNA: TGTGCCAGCAGTACCACAGAAGCCTACGAGCAGTACTTC.

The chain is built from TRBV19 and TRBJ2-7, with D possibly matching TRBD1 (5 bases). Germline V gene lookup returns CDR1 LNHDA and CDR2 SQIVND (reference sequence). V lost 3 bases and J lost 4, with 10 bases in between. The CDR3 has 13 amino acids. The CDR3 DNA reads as TGTGCCAGTAGTATGACAGCTTGGTACGAGCAGTACTTC. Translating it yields CASSMTAWYEQYF.

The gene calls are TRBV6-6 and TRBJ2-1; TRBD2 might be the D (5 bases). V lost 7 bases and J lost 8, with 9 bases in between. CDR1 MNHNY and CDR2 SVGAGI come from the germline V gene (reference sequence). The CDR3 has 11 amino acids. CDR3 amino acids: CASTPGDEQFF. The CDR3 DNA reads TGTGCCAGCACTCCCGGGGATGAGCAGTTCTTC.

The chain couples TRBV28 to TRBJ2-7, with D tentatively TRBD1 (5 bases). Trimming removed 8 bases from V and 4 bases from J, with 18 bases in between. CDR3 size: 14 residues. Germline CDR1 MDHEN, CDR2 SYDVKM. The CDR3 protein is CASSRVFTTYEQYF. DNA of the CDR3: TGTGCCAGCTCCAGGGTCTTCACTACTTACGAGCAGTACTTC.

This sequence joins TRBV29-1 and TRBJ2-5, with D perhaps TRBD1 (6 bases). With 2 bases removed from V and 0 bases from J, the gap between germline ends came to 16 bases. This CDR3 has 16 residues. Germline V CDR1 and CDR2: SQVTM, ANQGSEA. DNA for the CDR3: TGCAGCGTTGAAACTTCGCCCGGACAGTACCAAGAGACCCAGTACTTC. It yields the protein CSVETSPGQYQETQYF.

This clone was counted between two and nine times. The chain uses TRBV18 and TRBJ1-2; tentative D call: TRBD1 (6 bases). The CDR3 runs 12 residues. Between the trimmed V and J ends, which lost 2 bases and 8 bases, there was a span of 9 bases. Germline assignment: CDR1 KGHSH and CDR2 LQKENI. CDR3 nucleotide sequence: TGTGCCAGCTCACCATCGGGGGGCGGCTACACCTTC. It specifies CASSPSGGGYTF.

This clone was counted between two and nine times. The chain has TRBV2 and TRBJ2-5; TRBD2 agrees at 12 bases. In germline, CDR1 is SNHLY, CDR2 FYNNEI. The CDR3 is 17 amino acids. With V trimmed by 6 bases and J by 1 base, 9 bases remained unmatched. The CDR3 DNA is TGTGCCAGCAGACTCCTAGCGGGAGGGAATATCCAAGAGACCCAGTACTTC. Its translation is CASRLLAGGNIQETQYF.

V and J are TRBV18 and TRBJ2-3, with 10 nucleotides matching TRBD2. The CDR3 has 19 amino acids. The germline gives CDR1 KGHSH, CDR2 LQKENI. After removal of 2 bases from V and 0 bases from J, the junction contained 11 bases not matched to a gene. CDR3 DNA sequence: TGTGCCAGCTCACCAATGATAGCGGGAGGAACTTCTAGCACAGATACGCAGTATTTT. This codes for CASSPMIAGGTSSTDTQYF.

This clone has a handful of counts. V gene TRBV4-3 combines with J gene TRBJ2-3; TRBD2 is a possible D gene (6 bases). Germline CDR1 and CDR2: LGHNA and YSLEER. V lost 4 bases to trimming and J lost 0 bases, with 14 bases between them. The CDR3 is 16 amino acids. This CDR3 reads CASSPFGRGSTDTQYF. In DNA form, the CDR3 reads TGCGCCAGCAGCCCTTTCGGGCGGGGTAGCACAGATACGCAGTATTTT.

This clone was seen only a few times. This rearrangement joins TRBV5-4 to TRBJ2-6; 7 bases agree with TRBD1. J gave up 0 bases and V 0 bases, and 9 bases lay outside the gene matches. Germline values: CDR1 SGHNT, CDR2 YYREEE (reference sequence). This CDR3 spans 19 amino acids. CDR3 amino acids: CASSLEGGRGSSGANVLTF. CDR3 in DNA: TGTGCCAGCAGCTTGGAAGGGGGCAGGGGGAGCTCTGGGGCCAACGTCCTGACTTTC.

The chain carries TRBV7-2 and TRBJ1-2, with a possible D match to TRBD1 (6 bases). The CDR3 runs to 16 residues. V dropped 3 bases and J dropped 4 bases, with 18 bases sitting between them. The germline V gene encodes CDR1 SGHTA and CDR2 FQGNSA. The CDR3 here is CASSLGGAPMGYGYTF. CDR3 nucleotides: TGTGCCAGCAGCTTGGGGGGGGCCCCCATGGGCTATGGCTACACCTTC.

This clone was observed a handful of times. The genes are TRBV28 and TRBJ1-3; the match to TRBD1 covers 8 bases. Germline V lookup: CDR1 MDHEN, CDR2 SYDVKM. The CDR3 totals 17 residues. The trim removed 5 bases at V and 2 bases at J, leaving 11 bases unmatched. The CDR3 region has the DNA TGTGCCAGCAGTCGCGGGATTCAGGGGGCGGCTGGAAACACCATATATTTT. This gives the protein CASSRGIQGAAGNTIYF.

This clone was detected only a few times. The CDR3 reads CASSLAGGQPNQPQHF. CDR3 in DNA: TGTGCCAGCAGCTTAGCCGGGGGCCAGCCCAATCAGCCCCAGCATTTT. The J gene is TRBJ1-5, the V gene TRBV7-9; tentatively, D is TRBD1 (6 bases). The germline V and J ends were trimmed by 0 bases and 3 bases, with 12 bases remaining between them. In germline, CDR1 is SEHNR, CDR2 FQNEAQ (reference sequence). The CDR3 consists of 16 residues.

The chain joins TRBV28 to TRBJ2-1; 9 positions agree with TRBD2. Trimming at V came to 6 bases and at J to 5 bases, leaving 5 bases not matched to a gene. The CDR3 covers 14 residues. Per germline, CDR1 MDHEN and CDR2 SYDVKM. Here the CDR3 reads CASSSAGGNNEQFF. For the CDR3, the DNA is TGTGCCAGCAGCTCCGCGGGAGGGAACAATGAGCAGTTCTTC.